A selection of T cell receptor beta chains follows, all from one sample in a study of radiotherapy plus CTLA-4 blockade in lung cancer. TCRdb's copy holds only in-frame clones and misses some; the assay was immunoSEQ multiplex PCR. The sample contains tens of thousands of clones, roughly 86% of which appear only once. The sample here was peripheral blood, taken from a patient treated with radiotherapy plus ipilimumab. These receptors were taken from a human donor with non-small cell lung cancer who had a partial response to radiotherapy plus ipilimumab. Each CDR3 is given with its conserved first and last residue. A D gene is named only where the DNA matches it firmly. Size tells how often a clone was seen (once, few, many) or the class of an expanded clone, and some rows leave it out.

>-|TRBJ1-1|TRBV28|few
CASANPPGNTEAFF
TGTGCCAGCGCCAACCCCCCAGGGAACACTGAAGCTTTCTTT
>TRBD1|TRBJ1-4|TRBV10-3|few
CAISTDRGSEKLFF
TGTGCCATCAGCACGGACAGGGGGAGTGAAAAACTGTTTTTT
>TRBD1|TRBJ2-5|TRBV23-1|-
CASSITGGWVSQYF
TGCGCCAGCAGTATTACAGGGGGTTGGGTATCCCAGTACTTC
>-|TRBJ2-3|TRBV19|once
CASSATDTTDTQYF
TGTGCCAGTAGTGCGACAGACACCACAGATACGCAGTATTTT
>-|TRBJ1-2|TRBV14|-
CASSQLRDTVYGYTF
TGTGCCAGCAGCCAGCTCCGGGACACCGTCTATGGCTACACCTTC
>TRBD1|TRBJ1-1|TRBV7-8|-
CASSPRDRGSAFF
TGTGCCAGCAGCCCTCGGGACAGGGGATCGGCTTTCTTT
>TRBD2|TRBJ2-7|TRBV6-1|few
CASSLISGSYEQYF
TGTGCCAGCAGCCTTATTAGCGGGAGCTACGAGCAGTACTTC
>-|TRBJ2-3|TRBV19|-
CASSPQGTDTQYF
TGTGCCAGTAGCCCCCAGGGGACAGATACGCAGTATTTT
>-|TRBJ2-7|TRBV10-1|few
CASSVAPVYEQYF
TGCGCCAGCAGTGTAGCCCCCGTCTACGAGCAGTACTTC
>-|TRBJ1-2|TRBV19|-
CASSMFQGRNYGYTF
TGTGCCAGTAGTATGTTCCAGGGTAGGAACTATGGCTACACCTTC
>-|TRBJ1-5|TRBV5-4|-
CASSLGENQPQHF
TGTGCCAGCAGCTTAGGGGAAAATCAGCCCCAGCATTTT
>-|TRBJ2-5|TRBV7-8|once
CASSLQSRVWETQYF
TGTGCCAGCAGTTTGCAGTCTCGGGTGTGGGAGACCCAGTACTTC
>TRBD2|TRBJ2-3|TRBV25-1|-
CASSSRREWGTDTQYF
TGTGCCAGCAGTTCACGGCGGGAGTGGGGCACAGATACGCAGTATTTT
>-|TRBJ1-6|TRBV27|-
CASSSRLSTRSPLHF
TGTGCCAGCAGTTCACGACTGAGCACGAGGTCACCCCTCCACTTT
>TRBD1|TRBJ1-5|TRBV6-5|-
CASTPKGQGNQPQHF
TGTGCCAGCACTCCAAAGGGACAGGGCAATCAGCCCCAGCATTTT
>TRBD1|TRBJ2-3|TRBV10-3|-
CAISESWGTGENTQYF
TGTGCCATCAGTGAGTCGTGGGGGACAGGGGAAAATACGCAGTATTTT
>-|TRBJ1-2|TRBV6-5|-
CASSFGEANYGYTF
TGTGCCAGCAGTTTCGGGGAAGCTAACTATGGCTACACCTTC
>TRBD2|TRBJ2-3|TRBV5-8|-
CASSLFPLAEGTDTQYF
TGTGCCAGCAGCTTATTTCCCCTAGCGGAGGGCACAGATACGCAGTATTTT
>-|TRBJ2-1|TRBV7-9|-
CASSLTAGLQFF
TGTGCCAGCAGCCTAACGGCGGGACTGCAGTTCTTC
>TRBD2|TRBJ2-1|TRBV2|once
CASVDRGRVNEQFF
TGTGCCAGTGTAGACCGCGGGAGAGTAAATGAGCAGTTCTTC